Listed below are T cell receptor beta chains from one sample, sequenced in a study of long-term antiretroviral therapy in people with HIV. Assay: immunoSEQ multiplex PCR; the TCRdb copy retains only in-frame clones and omits some. The sample yields tens of thousands of clones, 81% seen once. This material consisted of unsorted PBMCs, taken 1.5 years after starting antiretroviral therapy. These receptor sequences come from a man younger than 45 with HIV. Each CDR3 is given with its conserved first and last residue. The order of the fields is J gene, clone size, D gene, V gene, CDR3 protein, CDR3 DNA. A D gene is named only where the DNA matches it firmly. Expanded clones are given a class, and other clones once, few, many or no size at all.

>TRBJ2-1|.|.|TRBV27
CASSPLPIDKLFF
TGTGCCAGCAGTCCGCTCCCCATAGACAAATTGTTCTTC
>TRBJ1-2|.|TRBD1|TRBV7-9
CASTLDRVGYGYTF
TGTGCCAGCACCTTGGACAGGGTGGGCTATGGCTACACCTTC
>TRBJ2-4|.|.|TRBV19
CASTRRESAKNIQYF
TGTGCCAGTACCCGCAGGGAGTCGGCCAAAAACATTCAGTACTTC
>TRBJ1-6|.|TRBD1|TRBV19
CASSIQTGVNSPLHF
TGTGCCAGTAGTATACAAACAGGGGTGAATTCACCCCTCCACTTT
>TRBJ2-7|.|.|TRBV13
CASSFRGTPYEQYF
TGTGCCAGCAGCTTCCGCGGGACCCCCTACGAGCAGTACTTC
>TRBJ2-6|.|.|TRBV7-9
CASSAPGSGANVLTF
TGTGCCAGCAGCGCCCCAGGGTCTGGGGCCAACGTCCTGACTTTC
>TRBJ2-5|.|.|TRBV7-2
CASRSPGGQETQYF
TGTGCCAGCAGATCCCCAGGGGGGCAAGAGACCCAGTACTTC
>TRBJ2-3|.|TRBD2|TRBV29-1
CSSLSGSGADTQYF
TGCAGCTCACTGAGCGGGAGCGGCGCAGATACGCAGTATTTT
>TRBJ1-6|few|.|TRBV19
CASTIDTLYNSPLHF
TGTGCCAGTACCATCGACACGCTCTATAATTCACCCCTCCACTTT
>TRBJ1-1|.|TRBD1|TRBV13
CASSLDRGWNTEAFF
TGTGCCAGCAGCTTGGACAGGGGGTGGAACACTGAAGCTTTCTTT
>TRBJ2-3|.|.|TRBV5-1
CASSPLDPNTDTQYF
TGCGCCAGCAGCCCCTTGGACCCAAACACAGATACGCAGTATTTT
>TRBJ1-5|.|.|TRBV6-6
CASSYSRQPQHF
TGTGCCAGCAGTTACTCTAGACAGCCCCAGCATTTT
>TRBJ1-6|.|.|TRBV2
CASSEFGVGHNSPLHF
TGTGCCAGCAGTGAATTCGGGGTGGGGCATAATTCACCCCTCCACTTT
>TRBJ1-1|.|.|TRBV7-8
CASSPPGPPTEAFF
TGTGCCAGCAGCCCTCCGGGGCCTCCAACTGAAGCTTTCTTT
>TRBJ2-2|few|.|TRBV4-2
CASRLQVNTGELFF
TGTGCCAGCAGGTTACAGGTGAACACCGGGGAGCTGTTTTTT